The clone carrying this TCR beta chain was counted ten times or more. The antigen remains unidentified. This sample was included in a study of post-analysis software for immune sequencing data. As for the study in general: The study covered relapsing-remitting, secondary progressive and progressive-relapsing courses of multiple sclerosis.

The study's findings and limits: Controls showed lower frequencies than patients for roughly five TRBV segments, and TRBV5-6, TRBV5-1 and TRBV20-1 were among these.

Unique molecular identifiers tagged the TCR beta cDNA libraries. Out of roughly 0.85 to 10 million T cells, roughly 0.5 million cDNA molecules were generated. TCRdb re-called the PCR reads through MiXCR, storing one row per CDR3 protein. The sample yields some 370,000 distinct CDR3 sequences, less than 40% seen once. CDR1 and CDR2 (germline): LGHNA, YSLEER. The CDR3 spans 16 residues. The V segment lost 1 base and the J segment 0 bases; nucleotides outside the gene matches: 3. The sample comprised blood. This TCR was recovered from a girl aged 5-17 years with multiple sclerosis. V and J are TRBV4-3 and TRBJ2-3, with 8 bases lining up with TRBD2. CDR3 coding DNA: TGCGCCAGCAGCCAAGTGGCGGGGGGAAGCACAGATACGCAGTATTTT. It yields the protein CASSQVAGGSTDTQYF.